This T cell receptor beta chain was captured by sequencing in a study of blood T cell repertoires in COVID-19. Study information: PBMCs, B-cell-depleted T cells, or T cells were the source of the cDNA or gDNA that made up the material.

Under the authors' procedure: Quantification of nucleated cells was approximated via reference gene primer amplification. TCRdb keeps only in-frame clones here, not all; method: immunoSEQ multiplex PCR. The V and J calls and the clone size are those of that table, but D and trimming were determined from the DNA. The data hold about 200,000 clones, with about four fifths observed a single time. The cohort comprised adults aged about 18 to 90 years residing in under 25 US areas. This CDR3 is built from 14 residues. Germline CDR1 is MNHEY and CDR2 is SVGAGI. Deletions cut 6 bases from V and 6 bases from J, with 17 bases between.

The sequenced sample consisted of PBMCs or T cells enriched from blood (not recorded which). The chain combines TRBV6-5 with TRBJ1-2; D perhaps matches TRBD1 (6 bases). This clonotype was sampled from a woman aged 25 to 39 who had been exposed to COVID-19. The CDR3 spells CASRIGMGADGYTF. The CDR3 DNA reads TGTGCCAGCAGGATCGGAATGGGGGCCGATGGCTACACCTTC.